What follows are 2 T cell receptor beta chains derived from one specimen sequenced in a study of vaccination and CD4 T cells after COVID-19 (dated by TCRdb to between 2021 and 2022). Library creation used PCR. These reads were obtained on an Illumina iSeq 100. TCR sequencing of DNA from cultured CD4+ T cells used the Oncomine TCR Beta short-read assay at the Johns Hopkins FTIC core. Using fastp trimming at Q25 and MiXCR clonotype assembly, TCRdb reanalyzed the public sequencing data and kept in-frame beta chains. All rows with the same CDR3 protein become a single entry with the most common DNA and genes. The sample records some 12,000 distinct CDR3 sequences, roughly a fifth of which are singletons. The ten most abundant clones make up roughly an eighth of the sample. The treatment or condition label for this specimen denotes: roughly nine-day PBMC culture with coronavirus spike peptide pools or control peptides (ViraFEST assay).

No antigens are known for them. This material consisted of CD4+ T cells from blood, cultured in vitro, taken after SARS-CoV-2 vaccination. The origin of the receptors is a human donor who had recovered from COVID-19.

CDR3 DNA: TGTGCCAGCAGCGAGAGGACAGGCCCCACTAGGGATACGCAGTATTTT. It translates to CASSERTGPTRDTQYF. V gene TRBV9 combines with J gene TRBJ2-3, with TRBD1 matching over 7 bases. Per the germline V gene, CDR1 is SGDLS and CDR2 is YYNGEE. V shed 3 bases, J shed 6 bases, and the junction held 13 bases outside the gene matches. The length of the CDR3 is 16 residues.

The chain couples TRBV5-1 to TRBJ2-7; D perhaps matches TRBD1 (6 bases). The CDR3 totals 13 residues. Germline V gives CDR1 SGHRS, CDR2 YFSETQ. The ends were cut back, 5 bases at V and 0 bases at J, with 9 bases in the middle. The CDR3 is CASSRDNSYEQYF. As DNA, the CDR3 is TGCGCCAGCAGTCGGGACAACTCCTACGAGCAGTACTTC. The full variable domain, in which reference TRBV5-1 and TRBJ2-7 provide the parts outside the CDR3, is KAGVTQTPRYLIKTRGQQVTLSCSPISGHRSVSWYQQTPGQGLQFLFEYFSETQRNKGNFPGRFSGRQFSNSRSEMNVSTLELGDSALYLCASSRDNSYEQYFGPGTRLTVT.